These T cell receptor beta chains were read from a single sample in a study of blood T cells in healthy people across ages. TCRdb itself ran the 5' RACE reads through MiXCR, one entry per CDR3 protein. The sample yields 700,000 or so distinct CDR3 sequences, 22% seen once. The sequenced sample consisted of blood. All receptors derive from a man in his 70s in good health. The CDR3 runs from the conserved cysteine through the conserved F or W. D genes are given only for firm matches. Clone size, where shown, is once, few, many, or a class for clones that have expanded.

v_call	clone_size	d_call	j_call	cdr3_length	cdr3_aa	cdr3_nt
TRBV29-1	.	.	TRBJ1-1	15	CSVDLRGSQNTEAFF	TGCAGCGTTGATTTACGGGGCAGCCAGAACACTGAAGCTTTCTTT
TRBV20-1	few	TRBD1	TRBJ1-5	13	CSAEGAPNQPQHF	TGCAGTGCCGAGGGGGCCCCCAATCAGCCCCAGCATTTT
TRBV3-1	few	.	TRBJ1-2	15	CASSQGAAAGYGYTF	TGTGCCAGCAGCCAAGGCGCTGCGGCAGGGTATGGCTACACCTTC
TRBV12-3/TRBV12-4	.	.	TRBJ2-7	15	CASSDQDRISYEQYF	TGTGCCAGCAGTGACCAGGACAGAATCTCCTACGAGCAGTACTTC
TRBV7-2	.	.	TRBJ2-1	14	CASSFVSSYNEQFF	TGTGCCAGCAGCTTCGTAAGCTCCTACAATGAGCAGTTCTTC
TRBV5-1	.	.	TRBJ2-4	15	CATQAIPGPKNIQYF	TGCGCCACCCAAGCGATACCGGGGCCCAAAAACATTCAGTACTTC
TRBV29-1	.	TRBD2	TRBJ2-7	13	CSVGAREGNEQYF	TGCAGCGTTGGGGCGCGGGAGGGCAACGAGCAGTACTTC
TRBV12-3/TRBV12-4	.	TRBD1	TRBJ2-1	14	CASTGTERYNEQFF	TGTGCCAGCACTGGGACAGAGAGGTACAATGAGCAGTTCTTC
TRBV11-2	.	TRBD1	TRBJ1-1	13	CASSLGDRTEAFF	TGTGCCAGCAGCTTAGGGGACAGGACTGAAGCTTTCTTT
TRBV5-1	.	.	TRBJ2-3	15	CASALVSGMGDTQYF	TGCGCCAGCGCCCTGGTCTCGGGGATGGGAGATACGCAGTATTTT
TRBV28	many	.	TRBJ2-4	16	CASSLEGAVTKNIQYF	TGTGCCAGCAGTTTGGAGGGGGCCGTGACCAAAAACATTCAGTACTTC
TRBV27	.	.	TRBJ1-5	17	CASSLTSNWNSNQPQHF	TGTGCCAGCAGTTTAACCTCGAACTGGAATAGCAATCAGCCCCAGCATTTT
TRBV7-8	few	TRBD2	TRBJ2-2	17	CASSLEASGSVTGELFF	TGTGCCAGCAGCTTAGAGGCTAGCGGGAGCGTCACCGGGGAGCTGTTTTTT
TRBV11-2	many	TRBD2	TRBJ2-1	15	CASSPGLAGVREQFF	TGTGCCAGCAGCCCGGGACTAGCGGGAGTTCGTGAGCAGTTCTTC
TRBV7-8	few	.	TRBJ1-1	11	CASILNTEAFF	TGTGCCAGCATACTGAACACTGAAGCTTTCTTT
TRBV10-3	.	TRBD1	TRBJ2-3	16	CAISEWWSGGANTQYF	TGTGCCATCAGTGAGTGGTGGTCAGGGGGCGCGAATACGCAGTATTTT
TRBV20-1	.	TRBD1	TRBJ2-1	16	CSARVPRTGLHNEQFF	TGCAGTGCTAGAGTGCCTAGGACAGGGTTACACAATGAGCAGTTCTTC
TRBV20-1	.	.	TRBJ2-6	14	CSAASGSGANVLTF	TGCAGTGCAGCATCGGGCTCTGGGGCCAACGTCCTGACTTTC
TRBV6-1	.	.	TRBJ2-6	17	CASSRATGSSGANVLTF	TGTGCCAGCAGTCGAGCGACAGGCAGCTCTGGGGCCAACGTCCTGACTTTC
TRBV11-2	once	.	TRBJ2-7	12	CASSPLWGEQYF	TGTGCCAGCAGCCCGCTTTGGGGCGAGCAGTACTTC
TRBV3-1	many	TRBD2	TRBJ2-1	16	CASSRLTSVGYNEQFF	TGTGCCAGCAGCCGGTTGACTAGCGTGGGGTACAATGAGCAGTTCTTC
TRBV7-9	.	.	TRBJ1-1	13	CADSLLSGTEAFF	TGTGCCGACAGCTTACTGTCAGGGACTGAAGCTTTCTTT
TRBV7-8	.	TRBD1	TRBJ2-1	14	CASETGGSYNEQFF	TGCGCCAGCGAGACAGGGGGCTCCTACAATGAGCAGTTCTTC
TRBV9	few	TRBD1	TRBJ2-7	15	CASSVGGTGGREQYF	TGTGCCAGCAGCGTAGGGGGGACAGGGGGCCGGGAGCAGTACTTC
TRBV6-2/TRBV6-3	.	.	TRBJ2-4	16	CASSYSTPGAKNIQYF	TGTGCCAGCAGTTACTCAACACCGGGAGCCAAAAACATTCAGTACTTC
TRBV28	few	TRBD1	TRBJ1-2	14	CASSLTGGRFGYTF	TGTGCCAGCAGTTTAACAGGGGGCAGGTTTGGCTACACCTTC
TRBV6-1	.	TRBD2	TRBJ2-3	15	CASSGEGGPPDTQYF	TGTGCCAGCAGTGGAGAGGGAGGGCCCCCAGATACGCAGTATTTT
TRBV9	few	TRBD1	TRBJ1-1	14	CASSTRDSYTEAFF	TGTGCCAGCAGCACCCGGGACAGCTACACTGAAGCTTTCTTT
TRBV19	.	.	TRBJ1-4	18	CASSIDRKVAQGNEKLFF	TGTGCCAGTAGTATAGATCGAAAGGTCGCACAGGGTAATGAAAAACTGTTTTTT
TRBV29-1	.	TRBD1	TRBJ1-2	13	CSVSDRASWGYTF	TGCAGCGTTTCTGACAGGGCCTCCTGGGGCTACACCTTC
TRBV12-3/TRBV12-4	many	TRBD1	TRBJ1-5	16	CASSSRLGQGGQPQHF	TGTGCCAGCAGTTCCCGGCTGGGACAGGGAGGTCAGCCCCAGCATTTT
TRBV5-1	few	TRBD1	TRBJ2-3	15	CASSFWGTDTDTQYF	TGCGCCAGCAGCTTCTGGGGGACAGACACAGATACGCAGTATTTT